Listed below are T cell receptor beta chains from one sample, sequenced in a study of blood T cell repertoires in COVID-19. Produced via immunoSEQ multiplex PCR; TCRdb's table is partial and in-frame only. The sample lists 380,000 or so clones; approximately 89% were seen once. The sequenced sample was PBMCs or T cells enriched from blood (not recorded which). The receptors stem from a man younger than 40 who had recovered from COVID-19. Both conserved end residues are trimmed from each CDR3. For some rows the clone size is stated as once, few or many, or as a class when expanded; others skip it.

abundance | j_gene | v_gene | CDR3aa
. | TRBJ1-3 | TRBV11-2 | ANSQGSGNTIY
. | TRBJ2-7 | TRBV12-3/TRBV12-4 | ASSSVSSYEQY
. | TRBJ1-2 | TRBV6-2/TRBV6-3 | ASSYPRTGGNYGYT
. | TRBJ2-1 | TRBV28 | ASSLAGAISYNEQF
few | TRBJ1-2 | TRBV5-6 | ASSRDRGLYGYT
. | TRBJ2-1 | TRBV6-5 | ASSYSFDEQF
once | TRBJ1-2 | TRBV27 | ASSLKGPGGDYGYT
. | TRBJ2-7 | TRBV6-5 | ASSPLSFSGEQY
. | TRBJ1-2 | TRBV12-5 | ASGLGTGDYGYT
. | TRBJ2-7 | TRBV7-2 | ASSYDRYTYEQY
. | TRBJ1-2 | TRBV4-3 | ASSQTGLGYT
. | TRBJ1-1 | TRBV18 | ASSPSITGRASTEAF
. | TRBJ1-1 | TRBV11-2 | ASSEGQGRTEAF
. | TRBJ1-6 | TRBV7-8 | ASSPAGAKNSPLH
. | TRBJ1-5 | TRBV13 | ASSLSGNQPQH
. | TRBJ2-5 | TRBV2 | ASIGDSINGGVDLQETQY
. | TRBJ1-6 | TRBV12-3/TRBV12-4 | ASSRTGFGPLH
. | TRBJ1-2 | TRBV6-6 | ASSSTGDYGYT